This T cell receptor (beta chain) was profiled in a study of T cell responses to AZD1222 COVID-19 vaccine. Study-level points and caveats: Possibly, clonal diversity was underestimated; donors were largely white British and included more females. Spike-specific TCR breadth rose after two AZD1222 doses, and depth rose as well. Reports say nearly half of spike-specific TCRs go after unmutated variant regions.

Turning to this clone: What it binds is not known.

The method was immunoSEQ multiplex PCR; TCRdb's version includes in-frame clones alone and lacks a portion of them. The data show more than 150,000 clones, approximately 90% seen once. The receptor was isolated from an adult who received the AZD1222 COVID-19 vaccine. Specimen: peripheral blood, collected 28 days after the second AZD1222 dose.

CDR3 DNA: TGTGCCAGCAGCTTTATCGGGACTAGCGGGAGGAGGGACAATGAGCAGTTCTTC. It encodes CASSFIGTSGRRDNEQFF. J is TRBJ2-1 and V is TRBV7-3; 15 bases agree with TRBD2. Unmatched junction bases numbered 8, after V lost 3 bases and J lost 5 bases. The CDR3 has 18 amino acids. The V gene's germline CDR1 is SGHTA and CDR2 FQGTGA.